This T cell receptor beta chain was sequenced in a study of regulatory T cells in long-lasting Graves disease. Study-level findings and limits: Persistent disease favored TRBV28, TRBJ1-2 and TRBJ2-5.

Germline V gives CDR1 SQVTM, CDR2 ANQGSEA. The CDR3 runs to 14 residues. J was trimmed by 0 bases and V by 1 base; bases with no gene match: 3. This clonotype was observed a few times. The antigen is not known. Construction of TCR beta libraries relied on iRepertoire HTBI primers and on Arm-PCR targeting CDR3 regions. MiXCR was run by TCRdb on the multiplex PCR reads, yielding one entry per CDR3 protein. The sample lists roughly 500,000 distinct CDR3 sequences; 20% to 25% were seen once. As for time point: persistent/refractory GD, antithyroid drugs over 5 years with positive TRAb. PBMC-derived RNA was used for the TCR library. An endocrinology unit in Xi'an, China, supplied the patients.

This chain joins TRBV29-1 and TRBJ2-7; TRBD2 matches at 7 bases. This TCR was sampled from a female donor with Graves disease. The specimen comprised peripheral blood mononuclear cells (PBMCs), sampled when the disease was refractory, from a patient treated with antithyroid drugs. The CDR3 loop reads CSVEGASGSYEQYF. CDR3 DNA: TGCAGCGTTGAAGGGGCTAGCGGCTCCTACGAGCAGTACTTC.